Listed below are T cell receptor beta chains from one sample, sequenced in a study of blood T cell repertoires in COVID-19. Some clones are missing from TCRdb's copy, which holds only in-frame ones; the method was immunoSEQ multiplex PCR. There are around 45,000 clones in the sample; under 85% occur only once, and 8% to 9% lies in the top ten. Sequences were obtained from peripheral blood. Receptor source: a man older than 75 in a cohort sampled during active COVID-19. The conserved cysteine and the conserved F or W are not part of the CDR3 here. Fields, in order: D gene, J gene, V gene, CDR3 protein. The D gene is left open where the match is weak.

d_call: NA; j_call: TRBJ1-5; v_call: TRBV6-2/TRBV6-3; cdr3_aa: ASSYKGGAQH
d_call: TRBD1; j_call: TRBJ1-5; v_call: TRBV2; cdr3_aa: ASRAGTVPAPQH
d_call: NA; j_call: TRBJ1-2; v_call: TRBV14; cdr3_aa: ASSLSGLRPGGYT
d_call: TRBD1; j_call: TRBJ1-1; v_call: TRBV11-2; cdr3_aa: ASSPRTGKHTEAF
d_call: NA; j_call: TRBJ2-1; v_call: TRBV7-3; cdr3_aa: ASSLRTGLHYNEQF
d_call: NA; j_call: TRBJ1-2; v_call: TRBV28; cdr3_aa: ASSLPLYSGITGYT
d_call: NA; j_call: TRBJ1-1; v_call: TRBV5-4; cdr3_aa: ASSLPGVNTEAF
d_call: NA; j_call: TRBJ2-7; v_call: TRBV6-6; cdr3_aa: ASSVQGYEQY
d_call: NA; j_call: TRBJ1-3; v_call: TRBV9; cdr3_aa: ASSVRPIGDGNTIY
d_call: TRBD2; j_call: TRBJ2-3; v_call: TRBV2; cdr3_aa: ASSRRVGGPSDTQY
d_call: NA; j_call: TRBJ1-5; v_call: TRBV3-1/TRBV3-2; cdr3_aa: ASSQVGRGQPQH
d_call: TRBD1; j_call: TRBJ1-6; v_call: TRBV6-4; cdr3_aa: ASRADRGGNSPLH
d_call: NA; j_call: TRBJ2-7; v_call: TRBV5-1; cdr3_aa: ASSSQAGISYEQY
d_call: TRBD2; j_call: TRBJ2-1; v_call: TRBV19; cdr3_aa: ASSIRTSGWVEQF
d_call: TRBD1; j_call: TRBJ2-7; v_call: TRBV6-5; cdr3_aa: ASSRATGLVREQY
d_call: NA; j_call: TRBJ2-5; v_call: TRBV27; cdr3_aa: ASSLWQGETQY
d_call: NA; j_call: TRBJ2-4; v_call: TRBV2; cdr3_aa: ASRVASGKDIQY
d_call: TRBD1; j_call: TRBJ1-2; v_call: TRBV28; cdr3_aa: AGGQGPSGYT
d_call: NA; j_call: TRBJ2-3; v_call: TRBV9; cdr3_aa: ASSVASGTDTQY
d_call: TRBD1; j_call: TRBJ1-2; v_call: TRBV28; cdr3_aa: ASSLWQGANYGYT
d_call: NA; j_call: TRBJ2-7; v_call: TRBV7-9; cdr3_aa: ASSSGQSYEQY
d_call: TRBD1; j_call: TRBJ2-7; v_call: TRBV5-1; cdr3_aa: ASSWTRDRGGEQY
d_call: NA; j_call: TRBJ2-3; v_call: TRBV29-1; cdr3_aa: SVDLSTDTQY
d_call: NA; j_call: TRBJ2-1; v_call: TRBV6-5; cdr3_aa: ASSYSGGEQF